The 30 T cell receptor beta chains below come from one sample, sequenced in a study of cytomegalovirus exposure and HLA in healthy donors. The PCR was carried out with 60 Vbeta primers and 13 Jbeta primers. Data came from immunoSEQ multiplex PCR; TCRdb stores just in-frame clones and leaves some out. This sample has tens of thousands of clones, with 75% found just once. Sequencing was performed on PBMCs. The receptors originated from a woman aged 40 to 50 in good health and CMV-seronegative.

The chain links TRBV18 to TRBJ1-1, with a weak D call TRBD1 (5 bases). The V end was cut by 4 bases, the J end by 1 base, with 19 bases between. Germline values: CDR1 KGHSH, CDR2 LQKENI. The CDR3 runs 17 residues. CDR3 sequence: CASSLTGQGGRNTEAFF. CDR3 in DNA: TGTGCCAGCTCACTCACTGGGCAGGGAGGACGGAACACTGAAGCTTTCTTT.

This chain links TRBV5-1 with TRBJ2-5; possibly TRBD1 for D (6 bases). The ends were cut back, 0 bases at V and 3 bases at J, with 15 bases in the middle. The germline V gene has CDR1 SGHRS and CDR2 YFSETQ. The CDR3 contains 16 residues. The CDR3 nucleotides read TGCGCCAGCAGCTTGGAGGCCCGAGGGGGAGAAGAGACCCAGTACTTC. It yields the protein CASSLEARGGEETQYF.

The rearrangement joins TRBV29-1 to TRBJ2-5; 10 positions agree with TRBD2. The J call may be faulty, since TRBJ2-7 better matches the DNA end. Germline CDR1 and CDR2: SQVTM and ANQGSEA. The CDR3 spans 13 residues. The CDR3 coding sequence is TGCAGCGCCCTAGCGGGGGCCCTCAGCGAGCAGTACTTC. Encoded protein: CSALAGALSEQYF.

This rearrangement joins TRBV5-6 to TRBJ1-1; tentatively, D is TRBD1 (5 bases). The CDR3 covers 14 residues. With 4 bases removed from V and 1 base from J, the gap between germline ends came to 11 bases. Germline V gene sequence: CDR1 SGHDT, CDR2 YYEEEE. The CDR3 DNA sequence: TGTGCCAGCAGCCCTGGGGGGGAGAACACTGAAGCTTTCTTT. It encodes CASSPGGENTEAFF.

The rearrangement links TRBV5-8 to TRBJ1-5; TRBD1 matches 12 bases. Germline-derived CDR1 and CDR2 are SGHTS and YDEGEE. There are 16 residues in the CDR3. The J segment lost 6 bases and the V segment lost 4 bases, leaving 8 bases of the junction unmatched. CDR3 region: CASSQRDRGLIQPQHF. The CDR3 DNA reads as TGTGCCAGCAGCCAGAGGGACAGGGGGCTTATTCAGCCCCAGCATTTT.

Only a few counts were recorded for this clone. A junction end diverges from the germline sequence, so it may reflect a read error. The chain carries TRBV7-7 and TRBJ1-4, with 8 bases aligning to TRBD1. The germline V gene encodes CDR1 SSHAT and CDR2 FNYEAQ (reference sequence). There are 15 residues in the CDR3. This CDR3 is CASSVGQAADEKLFF. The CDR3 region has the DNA TGTGCTAGCAGCGTGGGACAGGCGGCGGATGAAAAACTGTTTTTT.

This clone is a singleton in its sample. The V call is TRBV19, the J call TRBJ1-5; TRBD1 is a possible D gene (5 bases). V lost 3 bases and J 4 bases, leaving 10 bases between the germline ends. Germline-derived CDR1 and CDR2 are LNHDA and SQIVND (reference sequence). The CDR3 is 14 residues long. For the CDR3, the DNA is TGTGCCAGTAGTATCCTACGACAGAATCAGCCCCAGCATTTT. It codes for CASSILRQNQPQHF.

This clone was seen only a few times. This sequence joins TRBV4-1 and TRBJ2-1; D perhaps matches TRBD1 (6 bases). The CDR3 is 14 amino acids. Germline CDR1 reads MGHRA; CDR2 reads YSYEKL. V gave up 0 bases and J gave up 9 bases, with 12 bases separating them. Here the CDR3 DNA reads TGCGCCAGCAGCCAAGATTCTGGGGGCGGTGAGCAGTTCTTC. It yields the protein CASSQDSGGGEQFF.

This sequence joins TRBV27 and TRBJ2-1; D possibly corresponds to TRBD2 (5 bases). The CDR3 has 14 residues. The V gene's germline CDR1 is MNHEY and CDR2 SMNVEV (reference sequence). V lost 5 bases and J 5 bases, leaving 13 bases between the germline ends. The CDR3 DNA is TGTGCCAGCAGTGTACAGCGGATACACAATGAGCAGTTCTTC. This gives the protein CASSVQRIHNEQFF.

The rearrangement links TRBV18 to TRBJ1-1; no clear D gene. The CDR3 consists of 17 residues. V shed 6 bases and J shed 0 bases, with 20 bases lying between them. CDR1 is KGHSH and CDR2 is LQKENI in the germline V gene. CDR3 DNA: TGTGCCAGCTCCCCGAGCCGATTGAGGGCGTTGAACACTGAAGCTTTCTTT. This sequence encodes CASSPSRLRALNTEAFF. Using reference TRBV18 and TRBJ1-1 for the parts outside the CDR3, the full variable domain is NAGVMQNPRHLVRRRGQEARLRCSPMKGHSHVYWYRQLPEEGLKFMVYLQKENIIDESGMPKERFSAEFPKEGPSILRIQQVVRGDSAAYFCASSPSRLRALNTEAFFGQGTRLTVV.

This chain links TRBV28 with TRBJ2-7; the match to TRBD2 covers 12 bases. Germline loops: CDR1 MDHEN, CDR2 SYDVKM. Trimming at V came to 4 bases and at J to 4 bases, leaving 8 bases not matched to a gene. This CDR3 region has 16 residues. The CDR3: CASSSSSGRAGYEQYF. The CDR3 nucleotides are TGTGCCAGCAGTTCCTCTAGCGGGAGGGCCGGGTACGAGCAGTACTTC.

The CDR3 DNA sequence: TGTGCCAGCAGCGTAACAGGGTTCTACGAGCAGTACTTC. Translated, it gives CASSVTGFYEQYF. This chain joins TRBV2 and TRBJ2-5; possibly TRBD1 for D (6 bases). The J call is in doubt because the DNA end fits TRBJ2-7 better. The CDR3 has 13 amino acids. CDR1 and CDR2 from the germline V gene are SNHLY and FYNNEI.

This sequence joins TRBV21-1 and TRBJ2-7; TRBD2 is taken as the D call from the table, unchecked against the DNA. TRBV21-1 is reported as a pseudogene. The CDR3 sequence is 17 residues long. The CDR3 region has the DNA TGTGCCAGCAGCAAAGTCGGTTCCGGGAGGGAGAACTACGAGCAGTACTTC. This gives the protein CASSKVGSGRENYEQYF.

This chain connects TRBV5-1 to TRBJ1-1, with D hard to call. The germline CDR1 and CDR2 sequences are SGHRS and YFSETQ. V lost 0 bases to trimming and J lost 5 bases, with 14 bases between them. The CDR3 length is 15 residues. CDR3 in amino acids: CASSLAEGRGTEAFF. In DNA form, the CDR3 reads TGCGCCAGCAGCTTGGCAGAGGGCCGAGGGACTGAAGCTTTCTTT.

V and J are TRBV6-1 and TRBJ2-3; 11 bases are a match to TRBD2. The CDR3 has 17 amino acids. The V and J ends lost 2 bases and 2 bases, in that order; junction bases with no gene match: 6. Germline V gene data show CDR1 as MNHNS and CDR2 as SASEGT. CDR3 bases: TGTGCCAGCAGTGAATTCATAGCGGGGGGGATCACAGATACGCAGTATTTT. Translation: CASSEFIAGGITDTQYF.

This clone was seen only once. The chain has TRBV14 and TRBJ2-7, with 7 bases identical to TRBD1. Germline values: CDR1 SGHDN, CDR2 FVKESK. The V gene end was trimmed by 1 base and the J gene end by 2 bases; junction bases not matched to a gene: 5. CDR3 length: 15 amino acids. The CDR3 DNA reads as TGTGCCAGCAGCCAAGGCTGGACAGGTACCTACGAGCAGTACTTC. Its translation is CASSQGWTGTYEQYF.

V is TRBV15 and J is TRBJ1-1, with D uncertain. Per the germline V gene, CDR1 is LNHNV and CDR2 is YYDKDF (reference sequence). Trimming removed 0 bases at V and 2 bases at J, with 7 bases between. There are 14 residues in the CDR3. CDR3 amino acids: CATSRDYRNTEAFF. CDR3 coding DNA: TGTGCCACCAGCAGAGATTACAGAAACACTGAAGCTTTCTTT.

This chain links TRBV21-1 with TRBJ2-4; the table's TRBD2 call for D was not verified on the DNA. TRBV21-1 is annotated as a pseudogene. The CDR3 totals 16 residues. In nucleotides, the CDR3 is TGTGCCAGCAGCAAAGGTGGGACTAGCGGGGTTTACATTCAGTACTTC. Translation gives CASSKGGTSGVYIQYF.

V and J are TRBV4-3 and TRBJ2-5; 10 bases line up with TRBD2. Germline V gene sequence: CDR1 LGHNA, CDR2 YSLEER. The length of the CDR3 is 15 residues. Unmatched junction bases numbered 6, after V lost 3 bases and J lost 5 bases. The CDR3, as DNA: TGCGCCAGCAGCCACGGGACTAGCGAGTCGGAGACCCAGTACTTC. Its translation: CASSHGTSESETQYF.

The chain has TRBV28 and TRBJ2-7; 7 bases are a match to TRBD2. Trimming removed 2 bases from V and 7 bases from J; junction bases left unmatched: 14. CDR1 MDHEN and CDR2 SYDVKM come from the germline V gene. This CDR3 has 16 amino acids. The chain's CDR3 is CASSLREAAGVREQYF. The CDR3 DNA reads TGTGCCAGCAGTTTAAGGGAGGCGGCGGGAGTGCGAGAGCAGTACTTC.

The CDR3 DNA is TGTGCCAGCAGTGAAAGGCTCCAGGGTGAGACCCAGTACTTC. Amino acid sequence: CASSERLQGETQYF. The gene calls are TRBV6-1 and TRBJ2-5; D might be TRBD1 (5 bases). This CDR3 is built from 14 residues. CDR1 MNHNS and CDR2 SASEGT come from the germline V gene. Trimming left V 2 bases short and J 5 bases short, with 12 bases between.

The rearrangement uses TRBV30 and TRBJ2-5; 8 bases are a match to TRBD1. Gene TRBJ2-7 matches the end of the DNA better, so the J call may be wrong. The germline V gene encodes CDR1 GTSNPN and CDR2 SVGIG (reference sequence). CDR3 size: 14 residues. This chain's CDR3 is CAWSVSGGGYEQYF. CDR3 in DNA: TGTGCCTGGAGTGTCTCAGGGGGCGGCTACGAGCAGTACTTC.

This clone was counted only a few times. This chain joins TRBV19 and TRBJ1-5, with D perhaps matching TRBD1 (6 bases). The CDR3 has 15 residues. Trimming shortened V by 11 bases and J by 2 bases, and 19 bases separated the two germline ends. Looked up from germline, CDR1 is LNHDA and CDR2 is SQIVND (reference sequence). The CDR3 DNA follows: TGTGCCGCACAGGGTCTAGGCTTAGGCAATCAGCCCCAGCATTTT. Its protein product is CAAQGLGLGNQPQHF.

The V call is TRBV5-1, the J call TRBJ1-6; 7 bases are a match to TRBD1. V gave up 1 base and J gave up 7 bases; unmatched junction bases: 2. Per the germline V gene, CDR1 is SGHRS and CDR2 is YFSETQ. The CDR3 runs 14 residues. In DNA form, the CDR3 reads TGCGCCAGCAGCTTGACAGGGGACAATTCACCCCTCCACTTT. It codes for CASSLTGDNSPLHF.

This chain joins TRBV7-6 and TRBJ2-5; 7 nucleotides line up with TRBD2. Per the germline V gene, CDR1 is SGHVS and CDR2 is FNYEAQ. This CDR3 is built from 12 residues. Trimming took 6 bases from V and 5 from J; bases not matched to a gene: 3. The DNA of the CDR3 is TGTGCCAGCAGAAGCGGGACCGAGACCCAGTACTTC. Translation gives CASRSGTETQYF.

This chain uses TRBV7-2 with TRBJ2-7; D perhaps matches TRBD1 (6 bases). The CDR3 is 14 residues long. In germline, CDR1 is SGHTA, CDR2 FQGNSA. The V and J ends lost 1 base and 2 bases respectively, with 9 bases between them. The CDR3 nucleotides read TGTGCCAGCAGCTTAGGCAGGGGTACCTACGAGCAGTACTTC. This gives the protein CASSLGRGTYEQYF.

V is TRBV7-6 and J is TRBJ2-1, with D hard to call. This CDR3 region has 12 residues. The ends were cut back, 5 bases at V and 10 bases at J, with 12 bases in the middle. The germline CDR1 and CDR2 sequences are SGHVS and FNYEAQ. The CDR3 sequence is CASSLGFGEQFF. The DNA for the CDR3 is TGTGCCAGCAGCCTCGGGTTTGGGGAGCAGTTCTTC.

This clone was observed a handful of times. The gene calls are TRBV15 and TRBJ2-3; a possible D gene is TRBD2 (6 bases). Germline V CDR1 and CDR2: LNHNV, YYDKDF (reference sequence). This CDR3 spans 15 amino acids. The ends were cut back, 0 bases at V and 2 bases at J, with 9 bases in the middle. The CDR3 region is CATSRDGRDTDTQYF. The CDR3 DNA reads TGTGCCACCAGCAGAGATGGGCGGGACACAGATACGCAGTATTTT. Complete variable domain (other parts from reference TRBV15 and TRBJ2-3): DAMVIQNPRYQVTQFGKPVTLSCSQTLNHNVMYWYQQKSSQAPKLLFHYYDKDFNNEADTPDNFQSRRPNTSFCFLDIRSPGLGDTAMYLCATSRDGRDTDTQYFGPGTRLTVL.

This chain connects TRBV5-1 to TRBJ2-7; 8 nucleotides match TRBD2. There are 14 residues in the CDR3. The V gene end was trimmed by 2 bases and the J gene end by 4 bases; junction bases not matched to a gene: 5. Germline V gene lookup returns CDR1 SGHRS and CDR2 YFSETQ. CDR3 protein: CASSFNGRGYEQYF. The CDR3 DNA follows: TGCGCCAGCAGCTTTAACGGGAGGGGTTACGAGCAGTACTTC.

CDR3 in DNA: TGTGCCAGCAACCGGCCTAGCGGGAGGAAGGGCAATGAGCAGTTCTTC. It codes for CASNRPSGRKGNEQFF. The gene calls are TRBV9 and TRBJ2-1; 11 bases are a match to TRBD2. Germline V CDR1 and CDR2: SGDLS, YYNGEE. J was trimmed by 6 bases and V by 6 bases; bases with no gene match: 11. The CDR3 extends over 16 amino acids.